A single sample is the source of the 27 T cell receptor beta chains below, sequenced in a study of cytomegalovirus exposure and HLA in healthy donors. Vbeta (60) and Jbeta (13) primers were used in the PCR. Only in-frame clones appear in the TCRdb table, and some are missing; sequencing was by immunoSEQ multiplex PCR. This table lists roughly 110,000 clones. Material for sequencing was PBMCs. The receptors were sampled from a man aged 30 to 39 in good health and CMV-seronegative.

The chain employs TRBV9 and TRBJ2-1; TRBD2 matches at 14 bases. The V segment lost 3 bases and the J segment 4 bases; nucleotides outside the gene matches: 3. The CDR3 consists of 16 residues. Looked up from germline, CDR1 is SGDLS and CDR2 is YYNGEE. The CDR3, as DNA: TGTGCCAGCAGCGGGACTAGCGGGGGGAAATACAATGAGCAGTTCTTC. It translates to CASSGTSGGKYNEQFF.

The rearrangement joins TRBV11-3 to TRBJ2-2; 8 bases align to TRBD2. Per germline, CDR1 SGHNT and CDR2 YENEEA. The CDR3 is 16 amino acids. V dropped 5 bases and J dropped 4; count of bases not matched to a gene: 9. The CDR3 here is CASSPGTSLSTGELFF. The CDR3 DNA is TGTGCCAGCAGCCCCGGGACTAGTTTGTCCACCGGGGAGCTGTTTTTT.

DNA of the CDR3: TGTGCCAGCAGCTGGAGCGGGGGGGCGATAGGACAAGAGACCCAGTACTTC. The encoded protein is CASSWSGGAIGQETQYF. This chain connects TRBV5-6 to TRBJ2-5; 10 bases are shared with TRBD2. V trimming: 3 bases; J trimming: 2 bases; junction bases outside the gene matches: 10. The CDR3 has 17 residues. CDR1 and CDR2 (germline): SGHDT, YYEEEE.

CDR3 region: CASIAVRNTGELFF. CDR3 in DNA: TGTGCCAGCATAGCGGTCCGGAACACCGGGGAGCTGTTTTTT. V gene TRBV6-5 combines with J gene TRBJ2-2; D might be TRBD2 (6 bases). V was pared by 7 bases and J by 1 base, with 10 bases between. CDR1 MNHEY and CDR2 SVGAGI come from the germline V gene. The CDR3 loop spans 14 amino acids.

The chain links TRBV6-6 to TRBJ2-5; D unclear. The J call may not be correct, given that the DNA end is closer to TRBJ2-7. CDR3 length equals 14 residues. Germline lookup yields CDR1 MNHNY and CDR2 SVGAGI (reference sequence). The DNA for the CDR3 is TGTGCCAGCAAACCCTCCGGAGCCTCCTACGAGCAGTACTTC. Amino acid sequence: CASKPSGASYEQYF.

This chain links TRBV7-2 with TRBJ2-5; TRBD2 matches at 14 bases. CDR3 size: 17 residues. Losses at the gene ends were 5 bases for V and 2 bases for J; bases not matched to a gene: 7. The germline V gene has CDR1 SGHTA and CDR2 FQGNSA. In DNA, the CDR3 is TGTGCCAGCAGCCTAGGACTAGCGGGGGGTCTTCAAGAGACCCAGTACTTC. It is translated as CASSLGLAGGLQETQYF.

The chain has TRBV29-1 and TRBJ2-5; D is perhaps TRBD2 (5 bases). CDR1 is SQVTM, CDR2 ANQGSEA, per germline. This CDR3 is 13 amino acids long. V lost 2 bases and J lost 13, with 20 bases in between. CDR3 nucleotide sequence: TGCAGCGTTGAATTCTTCTCCAGGACTGACGGGTACTTC. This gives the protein CSVEFFSRTDGYF. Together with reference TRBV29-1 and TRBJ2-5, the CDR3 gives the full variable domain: SAVISQKPSRDICQRGTSLTIQCQVDSQVTMMFWYRQQPGQSLTLIATANQGSEATYESGFVIDKFPISRPNLTFSTLTVSNMSPEDSSIYLCSVEFFSRTDGYFGPGTRLLVL.

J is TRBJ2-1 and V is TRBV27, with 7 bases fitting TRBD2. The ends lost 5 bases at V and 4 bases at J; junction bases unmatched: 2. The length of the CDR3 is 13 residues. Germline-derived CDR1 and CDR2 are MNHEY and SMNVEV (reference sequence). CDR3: CASSSGVYNEQFF. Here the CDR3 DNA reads TGTGCCAGCAGTAGCGGGGTGTACAATGAGCAGTTCTTC.

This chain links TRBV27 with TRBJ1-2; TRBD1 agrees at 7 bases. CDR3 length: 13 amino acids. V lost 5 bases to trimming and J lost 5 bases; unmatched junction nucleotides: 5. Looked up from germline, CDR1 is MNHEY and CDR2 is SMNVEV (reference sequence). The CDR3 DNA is TGTGCCAGCAGTCCCTCGACAGGGTATGGCTACACCTTC. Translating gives CASSPSTGYGYTF.

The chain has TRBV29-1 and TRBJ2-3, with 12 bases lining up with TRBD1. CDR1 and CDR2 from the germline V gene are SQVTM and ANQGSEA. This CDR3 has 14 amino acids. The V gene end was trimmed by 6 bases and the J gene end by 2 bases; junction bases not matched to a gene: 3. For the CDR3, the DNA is TGCAGCGTGCGGGACAGGGGGCCCACAGATACGCAGTATTTT. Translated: CSVRDRGPTDTQYF.

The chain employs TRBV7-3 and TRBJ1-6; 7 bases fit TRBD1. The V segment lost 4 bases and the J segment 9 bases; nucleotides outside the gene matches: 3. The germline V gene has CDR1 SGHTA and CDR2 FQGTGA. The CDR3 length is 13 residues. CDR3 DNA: TGTGCCAGCAGCTCGACAGGGAGTTCACCCCTCCACTTT. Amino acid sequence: CASSSTGSSPLHF.

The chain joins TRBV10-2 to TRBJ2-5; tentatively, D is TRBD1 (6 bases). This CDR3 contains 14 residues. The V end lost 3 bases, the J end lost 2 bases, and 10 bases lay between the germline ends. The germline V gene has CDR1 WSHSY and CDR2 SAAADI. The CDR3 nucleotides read TGCGCCAGCAGTGACAGGACAGAGCAAGAGACCCAGTACTTC. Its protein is CASSDRTEQETQYF.

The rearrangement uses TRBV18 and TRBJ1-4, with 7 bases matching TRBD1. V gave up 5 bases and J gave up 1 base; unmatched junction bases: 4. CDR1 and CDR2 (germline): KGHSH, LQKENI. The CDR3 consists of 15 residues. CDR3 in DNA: TGTGCCAGCTCAGCCACAGGGGTAACTAATGAAAAACTGTTTTTT. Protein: CASSATGVTNEKLFF.

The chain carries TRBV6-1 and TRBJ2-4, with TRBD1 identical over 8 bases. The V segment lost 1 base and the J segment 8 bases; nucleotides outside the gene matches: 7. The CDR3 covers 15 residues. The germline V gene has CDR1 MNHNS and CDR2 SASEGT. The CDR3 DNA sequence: TGTGCCAGCAGTGAAGTTGGCAGGGGGCTTGACATTCAGTACTTC. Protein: CASSEVGRGLDIQYF.

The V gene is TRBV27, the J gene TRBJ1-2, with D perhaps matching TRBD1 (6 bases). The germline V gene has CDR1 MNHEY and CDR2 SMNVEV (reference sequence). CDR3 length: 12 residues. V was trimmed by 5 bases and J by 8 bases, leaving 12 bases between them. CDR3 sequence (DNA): TGTGCCAGCAGTGGGGGGGGGCGCGGCTACACCTTC. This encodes CASSGGGRGYTF.

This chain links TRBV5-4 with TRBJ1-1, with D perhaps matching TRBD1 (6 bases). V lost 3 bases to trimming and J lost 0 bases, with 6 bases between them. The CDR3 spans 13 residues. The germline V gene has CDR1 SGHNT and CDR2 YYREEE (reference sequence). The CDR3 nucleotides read TGTGCCAGCAGCTGGACAGTGAACACTGAAGCTTTCTTT. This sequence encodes CASSWTVNTEAFF. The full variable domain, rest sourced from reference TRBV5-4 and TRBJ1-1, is ETGVTQSPTHLIKTRGQQVTLRCSSQSGHNTVSWYQQALGQGPQFIFQYYREEENGRGNFPPRFSGLQFPNYSSELNVNALELDDSALYLCASSWTVNTEAFFGQGTRLTVV.

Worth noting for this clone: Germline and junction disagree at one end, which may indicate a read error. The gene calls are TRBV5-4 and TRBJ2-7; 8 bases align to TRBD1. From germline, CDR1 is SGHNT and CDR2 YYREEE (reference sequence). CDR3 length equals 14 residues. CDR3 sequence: CASSPPDRVNERYF. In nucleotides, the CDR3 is TGTGCCAGCAGCCCTCCGGACAGGGTAAACGAGCGGTACTTC.

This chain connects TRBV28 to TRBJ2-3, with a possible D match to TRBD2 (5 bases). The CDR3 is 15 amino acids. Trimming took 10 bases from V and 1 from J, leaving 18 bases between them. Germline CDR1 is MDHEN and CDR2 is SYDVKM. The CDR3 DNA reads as TGTGCCACCGATGAGCCGGCGGGTGGCACAGATACGCAGTATTTT. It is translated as CATDEPAGGTDTQYF.

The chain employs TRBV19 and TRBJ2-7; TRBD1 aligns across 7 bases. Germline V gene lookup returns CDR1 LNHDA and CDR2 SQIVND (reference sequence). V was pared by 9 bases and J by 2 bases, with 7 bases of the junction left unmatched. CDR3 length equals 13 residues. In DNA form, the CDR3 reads TGTGCCAGCTTTGACAGGGAGACCTACGAGCAGTACTTC. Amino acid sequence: CASFDRETYEQYF.

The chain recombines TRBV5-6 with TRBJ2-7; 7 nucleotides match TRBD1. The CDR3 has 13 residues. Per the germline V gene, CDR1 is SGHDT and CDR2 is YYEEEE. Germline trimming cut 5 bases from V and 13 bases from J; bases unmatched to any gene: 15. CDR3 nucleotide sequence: TGTGCCAGCAGTTCAACCATGACAGGGCCGACCTACTTC. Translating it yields CASSSTMTGPTYF.

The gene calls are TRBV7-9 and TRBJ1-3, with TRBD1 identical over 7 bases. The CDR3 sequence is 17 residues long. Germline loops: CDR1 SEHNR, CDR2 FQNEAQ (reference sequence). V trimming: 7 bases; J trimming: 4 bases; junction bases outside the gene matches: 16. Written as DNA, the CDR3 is TGTGCCAGCAACCCGGGACAGCCAGTCCTAAAAGGAAACACCATATATTTT. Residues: CASNPGQPVLKGNTIYF.

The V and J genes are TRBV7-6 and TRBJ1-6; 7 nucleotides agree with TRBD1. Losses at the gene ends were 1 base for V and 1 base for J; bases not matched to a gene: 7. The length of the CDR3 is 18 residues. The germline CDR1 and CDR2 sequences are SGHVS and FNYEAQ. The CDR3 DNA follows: TGTGCCAGCAGCTTAGGGACCCCGACAGGGTCCTATAATTCACCCCTCCACTTT. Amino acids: CASSLGTPTGSYNSPLHF. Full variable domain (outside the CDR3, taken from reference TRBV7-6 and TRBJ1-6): GAGVSQSPRYKVTKRGQDVALRCDPISGHVSLYWYRQALGQGPEFLTYFNYEAQQDKSGLPNDRFSAERPEGSISTLTIQRTEQRDSAMYRCASSLGTPTGSYNSPLHFGNGTRLTVT.

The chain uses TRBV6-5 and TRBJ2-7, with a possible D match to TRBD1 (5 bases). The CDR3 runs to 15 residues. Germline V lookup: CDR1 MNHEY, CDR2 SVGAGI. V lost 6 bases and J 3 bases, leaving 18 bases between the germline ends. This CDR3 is CASSPDGRGSYEQYF. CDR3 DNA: TGTGCCAGCAGCCCGGACGGAAGGGGAAGCTACGAGCAGTACTTC.

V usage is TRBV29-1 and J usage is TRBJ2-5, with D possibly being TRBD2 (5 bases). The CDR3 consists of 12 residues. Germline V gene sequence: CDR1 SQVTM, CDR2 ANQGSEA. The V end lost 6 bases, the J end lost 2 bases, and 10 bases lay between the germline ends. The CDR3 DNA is TGCAGCGTCCACGGACTGCAAGAGACCCAGTACTTC. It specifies CSVHGLQETQYF.

The CDR3 DNA is TGTGCCAGCAGCTCCCGGGACGGGAGCTCCTACAATGAGCAGTTCTTC. Translating gives CASSSRDGSSYNEQFF. The chain links TRBV5-4 to TRBJ2-1, with a possible D match to TRBD2 (6 bases). The germline CDR1 and CDR2 sequences are SGHNT and YYREEE (reference sequence). The V gene lost 3 bases and the J gene lost 0 bases, with 13 bases spanning the gap. The CDR3 is 16 amino acids.

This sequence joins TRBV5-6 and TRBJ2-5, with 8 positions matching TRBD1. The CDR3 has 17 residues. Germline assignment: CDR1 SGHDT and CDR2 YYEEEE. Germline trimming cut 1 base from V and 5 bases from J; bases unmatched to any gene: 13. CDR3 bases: TGTGCCAGCAGCTTGTACCAGGGGGCGATCCTTGGGGAGACCCAGTACTTC. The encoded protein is CASSLYQGAILGETQYF.

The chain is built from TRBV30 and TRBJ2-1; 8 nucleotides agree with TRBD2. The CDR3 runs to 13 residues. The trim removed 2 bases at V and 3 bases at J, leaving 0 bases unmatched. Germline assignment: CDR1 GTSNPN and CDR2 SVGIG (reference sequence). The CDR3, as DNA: TGTGCCTGGAGTCGGGGGGGCTACAATGAGCAGTTCTTC. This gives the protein CAWSRGGYNEQFF.